This T cell receptor beta chain was recorded in a study of blood T cell repertoires in COVID-19. Measured with immunoSEQ multiplex PCR; TCRdb has only the in-frame clones, and not every one. The table records almost 400,000 clones, around 87% of them present only once. V lost 2 bases and J lost 4, with 6 bases in between. Germline CDR1 and CDR2: SEHNR and FQNEAQ (reference sequence). This CDR3 region has 12 residues. Concerning this clone: Other DNA sequences in this specimen translate into the identical CDR3.

The receptor was isolated from a woman in her fifties or sixties with COVID-19, enrolled during active disease. Sequenced input: peripheral blood. The chain is built from TRBV7-9 and TRBJ2-7; no reliable D call. The CDR3 nucleotides read TGTGCCAGCAGCTTAACAAGTTACGAGCAGTACTTC. Its translation is CASSLTSYEQYF. The variable domain in full, completed from reference TRBV7-9 and TRBJ2-7, reads DTGVSQNPRHKITKRGQNVTFRCDPISEHNRLYWYRQTLGQGPEFLTYFQNEAQLEKSRLLSDRFSAERPKGSFSTLEIQRTEQGDSAMYLCASSLTSYEQYFGPGTRLTVT.